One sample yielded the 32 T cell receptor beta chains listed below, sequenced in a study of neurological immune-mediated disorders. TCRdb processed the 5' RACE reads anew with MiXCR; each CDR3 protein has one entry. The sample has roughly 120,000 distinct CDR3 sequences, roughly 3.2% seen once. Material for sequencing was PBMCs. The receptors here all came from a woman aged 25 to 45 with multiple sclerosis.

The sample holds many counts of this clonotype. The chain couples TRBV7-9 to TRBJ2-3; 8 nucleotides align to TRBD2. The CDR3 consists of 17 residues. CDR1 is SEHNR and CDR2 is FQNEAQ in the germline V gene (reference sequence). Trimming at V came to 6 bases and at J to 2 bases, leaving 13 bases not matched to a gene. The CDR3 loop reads CASRRNLGGEFTDTQYF. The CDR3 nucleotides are TGTGCCAGCAGACGAAATCTCGGGGGGGAATTCACAGATACGCAGTATTTT.

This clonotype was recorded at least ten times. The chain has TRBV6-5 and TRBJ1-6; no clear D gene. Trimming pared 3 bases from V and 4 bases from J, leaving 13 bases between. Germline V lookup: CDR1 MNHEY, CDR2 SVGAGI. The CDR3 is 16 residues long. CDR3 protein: CASSYFSQQYNSPLHF. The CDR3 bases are TGTGCCAGCAGTTATTTTTCGCAGCAATATAATTCACCCCTCCACTTT.

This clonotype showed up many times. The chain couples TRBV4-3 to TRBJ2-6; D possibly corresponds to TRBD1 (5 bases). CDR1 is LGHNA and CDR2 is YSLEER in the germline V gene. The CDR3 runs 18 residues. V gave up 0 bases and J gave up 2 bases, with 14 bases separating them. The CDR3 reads CASSQDRAGIAGANVLTF. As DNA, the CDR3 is TGCGCCAGCAGCCAAGATCGGGCAGGGATCGCTGGGGCCAACGTCCTGACTTTC.

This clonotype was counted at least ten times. CDR3: CSADSTDTQYF. DNA for the CDR3: TGCAGTGCTGATAGCACAGATACGCAGTATTTT. This chain connects TRBV20-1 to TRBJ2-3; D gene unclear. The CDR3 covers 11 residues. Germline assignment: CDR1 DFQATT and CDR2 SNEGSKA (reference sequence). V gave up 5 bases and J gave up 0 bases, with 3 bases separating them.

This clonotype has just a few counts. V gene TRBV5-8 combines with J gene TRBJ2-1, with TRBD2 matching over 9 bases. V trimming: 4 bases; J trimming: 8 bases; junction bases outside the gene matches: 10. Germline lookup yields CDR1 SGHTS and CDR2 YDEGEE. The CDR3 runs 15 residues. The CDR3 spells CASSDVPRGGDEQFF. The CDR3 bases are TGTGCCAGCAGCGATGTGCCGCGGGGGGGGGATGAGCAGTTCTTC.

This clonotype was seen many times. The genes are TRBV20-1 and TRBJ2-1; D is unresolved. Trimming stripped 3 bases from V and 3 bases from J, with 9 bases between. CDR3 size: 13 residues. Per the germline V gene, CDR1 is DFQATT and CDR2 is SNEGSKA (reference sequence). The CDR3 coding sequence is TGCAGTGCTAGCCAGACCTACTACAATGAGCAGTTCTTC. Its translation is CSASQTYYNEQFF.

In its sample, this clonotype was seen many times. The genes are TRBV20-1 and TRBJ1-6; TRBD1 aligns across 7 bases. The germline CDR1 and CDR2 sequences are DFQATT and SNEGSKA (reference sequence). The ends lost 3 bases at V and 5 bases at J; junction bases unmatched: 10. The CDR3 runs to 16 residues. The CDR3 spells CSASPTGKFHNSPLHF. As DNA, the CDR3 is TGCAGTGCTAGCCCGACAGGGAAATTCCATAATTCACCCCTCCACTTT.

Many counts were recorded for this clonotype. CDR3 DNA: TGTGCCAGTAGTATTGTCACAGGGGGCTTATTTCAGCCCCAGCATTTT. Its protein is CASSIVTGGLFQPQHF. The V call is TRBV19, the J call TRBJ1-5; 9 bases align to TRBD1. The CDR3 totals 16 residues. V gave up 3 bases and J gave up 6 bases; unmatched junction bases: 9. Germline CDR1 LNHDA, CDR2 SQIVND (reference sequence).

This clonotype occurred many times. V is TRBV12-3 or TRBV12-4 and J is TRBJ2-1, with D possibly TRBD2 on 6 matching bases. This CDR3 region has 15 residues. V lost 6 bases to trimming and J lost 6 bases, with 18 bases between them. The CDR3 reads CASSPNGRKVNEQFF. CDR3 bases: TGTGCCAGCAGCCCTAACGGGAGAAAAGTCAATGAGCAGTTCTTC.

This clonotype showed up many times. Written as DNA, the CDR3 is TGCAGCGTTGTTTGGAAAGAGGGCTACGAGCAGTACTTC. The encoded protein is CSVVWKEGYEQYF. V and J are TRBV29-1 and TRBJ2-7, with D possibly being TRBD2 (5 bases). The CDR3 sequence is 13 residues long. Germline V CDR1 and CDR2: SQVTM, ANQGSEA. The germline V and J ends were trimmed by 4 bases and 3 bases, with 13 bases remaining between them.

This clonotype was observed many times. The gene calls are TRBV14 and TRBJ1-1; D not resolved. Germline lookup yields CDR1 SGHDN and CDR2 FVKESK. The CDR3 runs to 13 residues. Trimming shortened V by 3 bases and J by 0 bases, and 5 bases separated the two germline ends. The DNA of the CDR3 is TGTGCCAGCAGCCAGGAGATGAACACTGAAGCTTTCTTT. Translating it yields CASSQEMNTEAFF. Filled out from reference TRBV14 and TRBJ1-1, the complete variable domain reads EAGVTQFPSHSVIEKGQTVTLRCDPISGHDNLYWYRRVMGKEIKFLLHFVKESKQDESGMPNNRFLAERTGGTYSTLKVQPAELEDSGVYFCASSQEMNTEAFFGQGTRLTVV.

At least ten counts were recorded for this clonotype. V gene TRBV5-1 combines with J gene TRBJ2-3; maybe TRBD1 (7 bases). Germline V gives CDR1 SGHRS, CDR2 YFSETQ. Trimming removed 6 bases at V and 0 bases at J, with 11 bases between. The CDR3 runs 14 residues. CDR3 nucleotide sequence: TGCGCCAGCAACCAGGGGGGTAGCACAGATACGCAGTATTTT. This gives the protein CASNQGGSTDTQYF.

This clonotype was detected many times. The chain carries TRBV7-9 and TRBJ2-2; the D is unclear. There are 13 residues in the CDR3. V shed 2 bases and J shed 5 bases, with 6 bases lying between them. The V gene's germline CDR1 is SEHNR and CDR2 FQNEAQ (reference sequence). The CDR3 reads CASSLILTGELFF. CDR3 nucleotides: TGTGCCAGCAGCTTAATCCTAACCGGGGAGCTGTTTTTT.

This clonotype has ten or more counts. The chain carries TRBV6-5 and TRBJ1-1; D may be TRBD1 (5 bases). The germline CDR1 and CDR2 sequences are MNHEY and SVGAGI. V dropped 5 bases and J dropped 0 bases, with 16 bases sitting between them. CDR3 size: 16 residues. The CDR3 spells CASSTTGRLMNTEAFF. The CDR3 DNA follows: TGTGCCAGCAGTACAACGGGACGTCTTATGAACACTGAAGCTTTCTTT.

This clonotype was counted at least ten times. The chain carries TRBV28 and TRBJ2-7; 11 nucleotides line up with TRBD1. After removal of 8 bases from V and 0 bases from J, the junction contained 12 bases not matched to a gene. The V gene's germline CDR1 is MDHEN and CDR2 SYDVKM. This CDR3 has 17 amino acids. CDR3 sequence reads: CASDRTGGKFGSYEQYF. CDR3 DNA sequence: TGTGCCAGCGACAGGACAGGGGGCAAGTTCGGCTCCTACGAGCAGTACTTC.

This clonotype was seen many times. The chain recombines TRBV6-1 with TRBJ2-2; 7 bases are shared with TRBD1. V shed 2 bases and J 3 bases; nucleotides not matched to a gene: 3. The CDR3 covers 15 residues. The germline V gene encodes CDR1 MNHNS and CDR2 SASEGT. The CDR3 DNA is TGTGCCAGCAGTGAAAATCAGGGGGACACCGGGGAGCTGTTTTTT. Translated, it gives CASSENQGDTGELFF.

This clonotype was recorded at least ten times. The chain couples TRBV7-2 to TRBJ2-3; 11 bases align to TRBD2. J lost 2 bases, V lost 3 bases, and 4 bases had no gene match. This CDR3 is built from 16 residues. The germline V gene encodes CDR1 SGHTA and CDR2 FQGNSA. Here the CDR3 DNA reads TGTGCCAGCAGCTTTACTAGCGGGGGATTCACAGATACGCAGTATTTT. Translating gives CASSFTSGGFTDTQYF.

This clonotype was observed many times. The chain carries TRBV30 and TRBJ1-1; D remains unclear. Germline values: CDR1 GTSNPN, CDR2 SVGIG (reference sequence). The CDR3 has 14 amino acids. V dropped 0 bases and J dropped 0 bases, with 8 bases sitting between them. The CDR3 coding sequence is TGTGCCTGGAGTGTCAGCAGGCTGAACACTGAAGCTTTCTTT. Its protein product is CAWSVSRLNTEAFF.

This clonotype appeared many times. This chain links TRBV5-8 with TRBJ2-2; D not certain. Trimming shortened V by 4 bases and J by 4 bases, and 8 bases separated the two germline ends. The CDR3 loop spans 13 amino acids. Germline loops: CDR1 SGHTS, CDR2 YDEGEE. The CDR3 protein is CASSPPRTGELFF. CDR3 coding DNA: TGTGCCAGCAGCCCGCCTCGCACCGGGGAGCTGTTTTTT. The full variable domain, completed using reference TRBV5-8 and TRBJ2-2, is EAGVTQSPTHLIKTRGQQATLRCSPISGHTSVYWYQQALGLGLQFLLWYDEGEERNRGNFPPRFSGRQFPNYSSELNVNALELEDSALYLCASSPPRTGELFFGEGSRLTVL.

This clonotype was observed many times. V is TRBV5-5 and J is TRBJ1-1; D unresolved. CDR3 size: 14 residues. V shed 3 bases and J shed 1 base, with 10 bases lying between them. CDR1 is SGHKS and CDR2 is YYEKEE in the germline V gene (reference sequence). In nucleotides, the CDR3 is TGTGCCAGCAGCTCTCCCACCAGGAACACTGAAGCTTTCTTT. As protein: CASSSPTRNTEAFF.

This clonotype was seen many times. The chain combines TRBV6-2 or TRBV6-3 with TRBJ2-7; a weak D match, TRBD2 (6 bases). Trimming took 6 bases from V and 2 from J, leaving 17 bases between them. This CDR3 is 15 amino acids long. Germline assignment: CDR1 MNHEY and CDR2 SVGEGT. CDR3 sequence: CASSFGTLPPYEQYF. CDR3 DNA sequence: TGTGCCAGCAGCTTCGGGACTCTCCCACCCTACGAGCAGTACTTC.

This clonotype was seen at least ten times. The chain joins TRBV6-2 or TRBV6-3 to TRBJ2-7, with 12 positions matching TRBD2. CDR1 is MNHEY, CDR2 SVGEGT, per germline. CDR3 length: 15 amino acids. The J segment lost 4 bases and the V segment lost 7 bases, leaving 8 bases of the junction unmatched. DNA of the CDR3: TGTGCCAGCACCCAGACTAGCGGGGGTATTTACGAGCAGTACTTC. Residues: CASTQTSGGIYEQYF.

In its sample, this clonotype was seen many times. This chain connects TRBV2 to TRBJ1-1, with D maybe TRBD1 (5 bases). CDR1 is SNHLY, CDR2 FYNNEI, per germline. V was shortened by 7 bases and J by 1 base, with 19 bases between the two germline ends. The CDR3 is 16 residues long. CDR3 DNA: TGTGCCAGCACCGAAGGCAGTCGAGGGGCGAACACTGAAGCTTTCTTT. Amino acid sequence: CASTEGSRGANTEAFF.

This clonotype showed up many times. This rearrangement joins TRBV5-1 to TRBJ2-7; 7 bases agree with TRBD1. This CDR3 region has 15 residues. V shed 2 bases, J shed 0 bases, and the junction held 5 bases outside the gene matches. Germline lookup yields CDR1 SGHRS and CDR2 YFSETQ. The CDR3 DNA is TGCGCCAGCAGCTTCCTACAGGGGCCCTCCTACGAGCAGTACTTC. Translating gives CASSFLQGPSYEQYF.

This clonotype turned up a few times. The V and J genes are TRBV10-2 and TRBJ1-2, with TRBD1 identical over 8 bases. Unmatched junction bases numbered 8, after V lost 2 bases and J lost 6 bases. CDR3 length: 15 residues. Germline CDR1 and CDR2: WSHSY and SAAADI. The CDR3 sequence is CASSEGLGQGNGYTF. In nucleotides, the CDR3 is TGCGCCAGCAGTGAGGGGTTAGGACAGGGAAATGGCTACACCTTC.

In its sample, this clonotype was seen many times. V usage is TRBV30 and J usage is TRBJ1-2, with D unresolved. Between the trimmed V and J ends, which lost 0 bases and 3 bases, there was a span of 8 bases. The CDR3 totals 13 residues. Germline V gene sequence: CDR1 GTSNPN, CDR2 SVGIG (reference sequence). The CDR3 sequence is CAWSVGRDYGYTF. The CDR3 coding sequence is TGTGCCTGGAGTGTAGGACGGGACTATGGCTACACCTTC. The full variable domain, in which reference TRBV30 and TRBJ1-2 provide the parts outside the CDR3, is SQTIHQWPATLVQPVGSPLSLECTVEGTSNPNLYWYRQAAGRGLQLLFYSVGIGQISSEVPQNLSASRPQDRQFILSSKKLLLSDSGFYLCAWSVGRDYGYTFGSGTRLTVV.

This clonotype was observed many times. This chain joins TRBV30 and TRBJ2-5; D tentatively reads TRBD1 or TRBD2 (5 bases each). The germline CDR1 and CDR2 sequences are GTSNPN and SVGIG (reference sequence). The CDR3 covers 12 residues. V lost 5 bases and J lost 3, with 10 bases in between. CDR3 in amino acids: CAWGRGEETQYF. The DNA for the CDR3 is TGTGCCTGGGGTAGGGGAGAAGAGACCCAGTACTTC.

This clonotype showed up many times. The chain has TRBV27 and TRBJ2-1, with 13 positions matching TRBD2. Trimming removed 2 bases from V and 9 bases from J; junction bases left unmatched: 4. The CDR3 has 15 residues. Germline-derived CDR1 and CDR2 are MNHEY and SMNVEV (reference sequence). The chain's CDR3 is CASSLTSGRAGEQFF. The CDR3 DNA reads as TGTGCCAGCAGTTTAACTAGCGGGAGGGCGGGTGAGCAGTTCTTC.

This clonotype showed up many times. The CDR3 loop is CAISVGGSSYEQYF. The CDR3 DNA sequence: TGTGCCATCAGTGTTGGCGGGAGCTCCTACGAGCAGTACTTC. This rearrangement joins TRBV10-3 to TRBJ2-7; 7 nucleotides agree with TRBD2. CDR1 and CDR2 from the germline V gene are ENHRY and SYGVKD. Trimming took 4 bases from V and 0 from J; bases not matched to a gene: 3. The CDR3 is 14 residues long.

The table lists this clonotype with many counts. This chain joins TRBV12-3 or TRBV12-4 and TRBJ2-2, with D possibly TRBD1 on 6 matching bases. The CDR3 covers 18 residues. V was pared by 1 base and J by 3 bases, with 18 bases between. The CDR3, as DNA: TGTGCCAGCAGTTTAGTAGGGGGACACCCCGGGGACACCGGGGAGCTGTTTTTT. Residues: CASSLVGGHPGDTGELFF.

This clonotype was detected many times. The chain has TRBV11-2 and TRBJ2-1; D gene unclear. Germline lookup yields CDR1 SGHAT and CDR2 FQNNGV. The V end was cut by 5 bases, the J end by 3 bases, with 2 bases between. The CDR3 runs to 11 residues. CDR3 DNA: TGTGCCAGCAGCCACTACAATGAGCAGTTCTTC. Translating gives CASSHYNEQFF.

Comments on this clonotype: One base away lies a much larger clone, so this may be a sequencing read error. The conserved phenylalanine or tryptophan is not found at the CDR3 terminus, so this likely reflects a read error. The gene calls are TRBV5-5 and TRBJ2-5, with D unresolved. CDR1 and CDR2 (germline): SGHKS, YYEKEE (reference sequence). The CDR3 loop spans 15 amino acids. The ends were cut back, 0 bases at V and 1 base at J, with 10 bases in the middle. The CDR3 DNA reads TGTGCCAGCAGCTTGGGATTAACCGTCCAAGAGACCCAGTACTGC. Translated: CASSLGLTVQETQYC.